The TCR beta chain described here comes from a study of T cells after yellow fever vaccination. TCRdb recomputed calls from the 5' RACE reads with MiXCR, one row per CDR3 protein. The sample lists roughly 350,000 distinct CDR3 sequences, 4.1% seen once, with roughly 24% in the top ten. This clonotype was counted only a few times. Trimming removed 1 base from V and 7 bases from J, with 14 bases in between. Germline values: CDR1 MGHRA, CDR2 YSYEKL. This CDR3 comprises 16 residues. Here the sequenced sample was PBMCs, taken 5 days after the yellow fever booster vaccination. The genes are TRBV4-1 and TRBJ1-6; TRBD1 might be the D (6 bases). The receptor comes from a young man who received the YFV17D yellow fever vaccine. The DNA of the CDR3 is TGCGCCAGCAGCCAAGGTCAGGGGCCGGGGAATTCACCCCTCCACTTT. Residues: CASSQGQGPGNSPLHF.